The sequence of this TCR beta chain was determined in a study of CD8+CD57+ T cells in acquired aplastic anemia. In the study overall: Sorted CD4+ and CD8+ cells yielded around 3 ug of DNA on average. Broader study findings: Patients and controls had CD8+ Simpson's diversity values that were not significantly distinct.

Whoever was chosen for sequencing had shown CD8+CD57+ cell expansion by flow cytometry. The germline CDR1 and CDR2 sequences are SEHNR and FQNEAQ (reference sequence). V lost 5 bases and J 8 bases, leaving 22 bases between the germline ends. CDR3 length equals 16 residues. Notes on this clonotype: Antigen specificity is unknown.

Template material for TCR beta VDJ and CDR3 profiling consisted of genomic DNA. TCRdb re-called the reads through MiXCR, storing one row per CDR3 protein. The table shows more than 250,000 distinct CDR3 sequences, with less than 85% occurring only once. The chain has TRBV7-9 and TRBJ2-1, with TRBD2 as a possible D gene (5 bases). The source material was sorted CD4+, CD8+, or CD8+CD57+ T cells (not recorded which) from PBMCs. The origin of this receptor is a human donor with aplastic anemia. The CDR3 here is CASSPEDGNGQDEQFF. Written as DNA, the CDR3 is TGTGCCAGCAGCCCGGAGGACGGAAACGGTCAGGATGAGCAGTTCTTC.